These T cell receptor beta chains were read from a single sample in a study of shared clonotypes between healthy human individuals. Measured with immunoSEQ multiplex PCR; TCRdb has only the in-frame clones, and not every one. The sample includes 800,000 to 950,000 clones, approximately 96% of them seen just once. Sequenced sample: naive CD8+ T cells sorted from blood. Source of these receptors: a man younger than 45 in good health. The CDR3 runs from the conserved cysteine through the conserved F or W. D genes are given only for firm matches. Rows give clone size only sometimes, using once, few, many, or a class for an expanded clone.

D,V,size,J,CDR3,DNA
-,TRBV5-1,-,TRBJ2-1,CASSLEQFYNEQFF,TGCGCCAGCAGCTTGGAACAGTTCTACAATGAGCAGTTCTTC
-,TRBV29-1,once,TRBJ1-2,CSVEADYGYTF,TGCAGCGTTGAGGCCGACTATGGCTACACCTTC
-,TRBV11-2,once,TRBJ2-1,CASSLKGSSYNEQFF,TGTGCCAGCAGCTTGAAGGGGAGCTCCTACAATGAGCAGTTCTTC
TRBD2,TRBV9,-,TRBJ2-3,CASSAGTSGRRWITDTQYF,TGTGCCAGCAGCGCCGGGACTAGCGGGAGACGGTGGATCACAGATACGCAGTATTTT
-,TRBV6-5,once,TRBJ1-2,CASSYATNYGYTF,TGTGCCAGCAGTTACGCAACTAACTATGGCTACACCTTC
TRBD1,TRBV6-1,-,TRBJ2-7,CASSARDRSYEQYF,TGTGCCAGCAGTGCCCGGGACAGGTCCTACGAGCAGTACTTC
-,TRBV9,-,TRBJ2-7,CASSVETSWDEQYF,TGTGCCAGCAGCGTAGAGACTTCGTGGGACGAGCAGTACTTC
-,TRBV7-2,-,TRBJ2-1,CASSFNLDRQKLFF,TGTGCCAGCAGCTTCAACCTGGATCGTCAAAAGCTGTTCTTC
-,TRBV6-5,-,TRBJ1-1,CASSYGIGNTEAFF,TGTGCCAGCAGTTATGGGATCGGCAACACTGAAGCTTTCTTT
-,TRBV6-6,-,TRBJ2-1,CASSLQGYNEQFF,TGTGCCAGCAGCTTACAGGGTTACAATGAGCAGTTCTTC
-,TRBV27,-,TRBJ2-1,CASSFSKYNEQFF,TGTGCCAGCAGTTTCAGTAAGTACAATGAGCAGTTCTTC
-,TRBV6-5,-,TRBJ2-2,CASSYGATGELFF,TGTGCCAGCAGTTACGGAGCTACCGGGGAGCTGTTTTTT
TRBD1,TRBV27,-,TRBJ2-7,CASSQIGTAALQYF,TGTGCCAGCAGTCAGATAGGGACAGCTGCTCTGCAGTACTTC
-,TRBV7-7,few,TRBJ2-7,CASSLELSDWDEQYF,TGTGCCAGCAGCTTAGAATTGTCTGACTGGGACGAGCAGTACTTC
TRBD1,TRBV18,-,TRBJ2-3,CASSPYGGQGASDTQYF,TGTGCCAGCTCGCCCTATGGGGGACAGGGGGCGTCAGATACGCAGTATTTT
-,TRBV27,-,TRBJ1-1,CASSLSLGNTEAFF,TGTGCCAGCAGTTTATCGTTGGGAAACACTGAAGCTTTCTTT
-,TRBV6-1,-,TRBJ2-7,CASRSVGSYEQYF,TGTGCCAGCAGATCCGTCGGCTCCTACGAGCAGTACTTC
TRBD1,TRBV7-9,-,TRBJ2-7,CASSSTGAPFYEQYF,TGTGCCAGCAGCTCAACAGGGGCCCCATTTTACGAGCAGTACTTC
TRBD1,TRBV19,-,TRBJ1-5,CASSQTGTGSNQPQHF,TGTGCCAGTAGCCAGACCGGGACAGGGAGCAATCAGCCCCAGCATTTT
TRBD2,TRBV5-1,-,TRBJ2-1,CASFRGLAGYNEQFF,TGCGCCAGCTTTCGGGGACTAGCGGGGTACAATGAGCAGTTCTTC
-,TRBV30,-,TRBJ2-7,CAWASGRGPYEQYF,TGTGCCTGGGCCAGTGGCCGGGGGCCCTACGAGCAGTACTTC
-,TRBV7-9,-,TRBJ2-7,CASSFGDYEQYF,TGTGCCAGCAGCTTCGGAGACTACGAGCAGTACTTC
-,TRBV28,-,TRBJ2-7,CASSLGTDYEQYF,TGTGCCAGCAGTTTAGGGACGGACTACGAGCAGTACTTC
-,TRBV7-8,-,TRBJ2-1,CASSLVDPTGHGEFF,TGTGCCAGCAGCTTAGTGGATCCGACAGGCCACGGAGAGTTCTTC
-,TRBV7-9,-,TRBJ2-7,CASSPSSYEQYF,TGTGCCAGCAGCCCGTCGTCCTACGAGCAGTACTTC
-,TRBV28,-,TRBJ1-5,CASSLPLERDLYSNQPQHF,TGTGCCAGCAGTTTACCCCTAGAAAGGGACCTCTATAGCAATCAGCCCCAGCATTTT
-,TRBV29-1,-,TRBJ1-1,CSAPGLNTEAFF,TGCAGCGCCCCGGGATTGAACACTGAAGCTTTCTTT